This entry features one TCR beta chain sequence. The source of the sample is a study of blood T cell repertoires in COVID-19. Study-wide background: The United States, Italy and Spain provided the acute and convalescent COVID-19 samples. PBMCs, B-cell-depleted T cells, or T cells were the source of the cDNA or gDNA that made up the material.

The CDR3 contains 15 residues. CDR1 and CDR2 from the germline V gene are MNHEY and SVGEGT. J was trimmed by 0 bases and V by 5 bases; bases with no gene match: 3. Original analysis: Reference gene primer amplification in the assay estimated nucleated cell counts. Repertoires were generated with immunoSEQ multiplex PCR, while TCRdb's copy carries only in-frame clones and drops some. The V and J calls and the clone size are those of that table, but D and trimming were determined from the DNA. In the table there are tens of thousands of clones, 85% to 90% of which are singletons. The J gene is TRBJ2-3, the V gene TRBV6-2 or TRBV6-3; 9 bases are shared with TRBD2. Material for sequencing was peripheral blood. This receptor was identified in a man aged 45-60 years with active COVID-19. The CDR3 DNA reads TGTGCCAGCAGTCTAGCGGGAACTAGCACAGATACGCAGTATTTT. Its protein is CASSLAGTSTDTQYF.